This T cell receptor (beta chain) was profiled in a study of T cell changes during pregnancy in multiple sclerosis. The data were produced by immunoSEQ multiplex PCR, yet TCRdb's version contains in-frame clones alone and is incomplete. The sample shows 39,000 or so clones, around 92% of them seen only once. The CDR3 consists of 16 residues. V dropped 6 bases and J dropped 0 bases, with 14 bases sitting between them. Germline CDR1 and CDR2: KGHSH and LQKENI. The sample in question was CD8+ T cells from peripheral blood mononuclear cells, obtained in the third trimester of pregnancy. The chain combines TRBV18 with TRBJ2-2; D call uncertain. The clonotype was recovered from a female donor with multiple sclerosis, enrolled in a pregnancy study. CDR3 sequence reads: CASSSVIQTNTGELFF. The CDR3 nucleotides are TGTGCCAGCTCGTCGGTTATACAGACGAACACCGGGGAGCTGTTTTTT.